The 25 T cell receptor beta chains below all came from one sample that was sequenced in a study of T-cell reconstitution after alpha-beta-depleted transplantation in children. Unique molecular identifiers were incorporated during preparation of the TCRbeta library. TCRdb called the PCR reads again in MiXCR, with one record for every CDR3 protein. Among almost 600,000 distinct CDR3 sequences listed, roughly 30% were seen once. Sequenced here: PBMCs, sampled before TCRalphabeta/CD19-depleted stem cell transplant. The receptors originated from a boy in the first two years of life with Wiskott-Aldrich syndrome, due to receive a stem cell transplant.

This rearrangement joins TRBV7-2 to TRBJ1-2; 9 positions agree with TRBD1. The CDR3 loop spans 14 amino acids. Germline V gene data show CDR1 as SGHTA and CDR2 as FQGNSA. Trimming removed 1 base from V and 8 bases from J; junction bases left unmatched: 5. The CDR3 DNA reads TGTGCCAGCAGCTTAGGGGACAGGGCGGAAGGCTACACCTTC. It translates to CASSLGDRAEGYTF.

The chain recombines TRBV4-1 with TRBJ2-5, with 8 bases fitting TRBD1. In germline, CDR1 is MGHRA, CDR2 YSYEKL. This CDR3 contains 16 residues. V dropped 1 base and J dropped 4; count of bases not matched to a gene: 8. DNA of the CDR3: TGCGCCAGCAGCCAAGTGGCAGGGGGCAGCGGAGAGACCCAGTACTTC. Translating it yields CASSQVAGGSGETQYF.

This clonotype was detected only a few times. The chain has TRBV20-1 and TRBJ1-1, with no clear D. Trimming took 0 bases from V and 1 from J, leaving 6 bases between them. Looked up from germline, CDR1 is DFQATT and CDR2 is SNEGSKA (reference sequence). The CDR3 totals 13 residues. The CDR3 DNA is TGCAGTGCTAGAGATTTGAAGAACACTGAAGCTTTCTTT. Residues: CSARDLKNTEAFF.

This clonotype has just one count. V usage is TRBV5-1 and J usage is TRBJ1-2; no clear D gene. CDR3 length: 14 residues. Germline CDR1 reads SGHRS; CDR2 reads YFSETQ. The V gene lost 1 base and the J gene lost 4 bases, with 11 bases spanning the gap. The CDR3 DNA is TGCGCCAGCAGCTTGATCGCAGAACCCTATGGCTACACCTTC. Translated: CASSLIAEPYGYTF. Drawing the rest from reference TRBV5-1 and TRBJ1-2, the complete variable domain is KAGVTQTPRYLIKTRGQQVTLSCSPISGHRSVSWYQQTPGQGLQFLFEYFSETQRNKGNFPGRFSGRQFSNSRSEMNVSTLELGDSALYLCASSLIAEPYGYTFGSGTRLTVV.

The chain recombines TRBV7-9 with TRBJ2-1; no firm D call. The CDR3 is made up of 13 amino acids. Germline loops: CDR1 SEHNR, CDR2 FQNEAQ (reference sequence). Trimming removed 3 bases at V and 5 bases at J, with 8 bases between. CDR3 nucleotides: TGTGCCAGCAGCTTCGTCTCAAACAATGAGCAGTTCTTC. This gives the protein CASSFVSNNEQFF.

This clonotype was seen a handful of times. The rearrangement joins TRBV2 to TRBJ2-1; 14 bases line up with TRBD2. Germline values: CDR1 SNHLY, CDR2 FYNNEI. The CDR3 has 16 amino acids. V lost 4 bases and J lost 7; bases outside the gene matches: 6. In DNA, the CDR3 is TGTGCCAGCAGTGGGACTAGCGGGAGGATGGGTAATGAGCAGTTCTTC. Translated, it gives CASSGTSGRMGNEQFF.

The CDR3 reads CASSLKTGLPSKTNVLTF. The CDR3 DNA follows: TGTGCCAGCAGTTTAAAGACGGGACTGCCCTCTAAAACCAACGTCCTGACTTTC. This sequence joins TRBV28 and TRBJ2-6; D is possibly TRBD2 (6 bases). Germline V CDR1 and CDR2: MDHEN, SYDVKM. V lost 2 bases to trimming and J lost 8 bases, with 22 bases between them. The CDR3 extends over 18 amino acids. Drawing the rest from reference TRBV28 and TRBJ2-6, the complete variable domain is DVKVTQSSRYLVKRTGEKVFLECVQDMDHENMFWYRQDPGLGLRLIYFSYDVKMKEKGDIPEGYSVSREKKERFSLILESASTNQTSMYLCASSLKTGLPSKTNVLTFGAGSRLTVL.

A word on this clonotype: The germline gene is not matched at one end of the junction; a read error may be the cause. The CDR3 nucleotides read TGCGCCAGTAGCTTCCTAGGGGTTTGGGAGCAGTTCTTC. Translating it yields CASSFLGVWEQFF. The rearrangement joins TRBV5-1 to TRBJ2-1, with D tentatively TRBD1 (5 bases). From germline, CDR1 is SGHRS and CDR2 YFSETQ. The CDR3 consists of 13 residues.

This clonotype was seen more than once but under ten times. V is TRBV5-6 and J is TRBJ2-1; D is perhaps TRBD1 or TRBD2 (5 bases each). The CDR3 totals 15 residues. Germline values: CDR1 SGHDT, CDR2 YYEEEE. V shed 0 bases and J shed 6 bases, with 13 bases lying between them. The CDR3 sequence is CASSLGLEGSNEQFF. Written as DNA, the CDR3 is TGTGCCAGCAGCTTGGGTTTAGAGGGGAGCAATGAGCAGTTCTTC.

This clonotype has more than one count but fewer than ten. This chain links TRBV12-3 or TRBV12-4 with TRBJ2-2; possible D gene TRBD1, 6 bases. With 5 bases removed from V and 4 bases from J, the gap between germline ends came to 14 bases. The CDR3 has 15 residues. The CDR3, as DNA: TGTGCCAGCAGTGCCCAAACAGGGTCCACCGGGGAGCTGTTTTTT. Its protein product is CASSAQTGSTGELFF.

This clonotype has just one count. The chain employs TRBV15 and TRBJ1-6; D possibly corresponds to TRBD1 (6 bases). This CDR3 has 13 residues. Trimming pared 3 bases from V and 8 bases from J, leaving 8 bases between. Per the germline V gene, CDR1 is LNHNV and CDR2 is YYDKDF (reference sequence). The CDR3 is CATSSNRDSPLHF. In nucleotides, the CDR3 is TGTGCCACCAGCAGTAACAGGGATTCACCCCTCCACTTT.

The chain carries TRBV6-5 and TRBJ2-3; 9 bases align to TRBD2. The CDR3 has 17 amino acids. The junction had 10 bases not matched to a gene; V was cut back by 0 bases and J by 6 bases. Germline V lookup: CDR1 MNHEY, CDR2 SVGAGI. CDR3 in DNA: TGTGCCAGCAGTTACTCGAATCTAGCGGGAATGGCGGATACGCAGTATTTT. As protein: CASSYSNLAGMADTQYF.

This rearrangement joins TRBV7-8 to TRBJ2-1; the D call may be TRBD1 or TRBD2 (5 bases each). V was pared by 5 bases and J by 12 bases, with 26 bases between. The CDR3 is made up of 16 amino acids. In germline, CDR1 is SGHVS, CDR2 FQNEAQ. The CDR3 here is CASSARWGGREGGQFF. The DNA for the CDR3 is TGTGCCAGCAGCGCCCGTTGGGGCGGTAGAGAGGGTGGGCAGTTCTTC.

This sequence joins TRBV20-1 and TRBJ2-5, with TRBD2 matching 10 bases. The V segment lost 6 bases and the J segment 2 bases; nucleotides outside the gene matches: 15. The CDR3 spans 17 residues. CDR1 and CDR2 (germline): DFQATT, SNEGSKA (reference sequence). CDR3 amino acids: CSAYRETSGPFQETQYF. CDR3 DNA sequence: TGCAGTGCCTATCGCGAGACTAGCGGGCCCTTTCAAGAGACCCAGTACTTC.

This chain joins TRBV7-6 and TRBJ2-7, with TRBD2 matching 8 bases. Trimming removed 5 bases from V and 0 bases from J; junction bases left unmatched: 9. The length of the CDR3 is 16 residues. The germline V gene encodes CDR1 SGHVS and CDR2 FNYEAQ. The CDR3 is CASSPISGMSSYEQYF. CDR3 in DNA: TGTGCCAGCAGCCCCATTAGCGGGATGTCCTCCTACGAGCAGTACTTC.

The chain uses TRBV20-1 and TRBJ2-7, with 13 bases aligning to TRBD2. Germline values: CDR1 DFQATT, CDR2 SNEGSKA (reference sequence). CDR3 length equals 18 residues. Unmatched junction bases numbered 13, after V lost 3 bases and J lost 2 bases. The CDR3 DNA follows: TGCAGTGCTAGGCTCTCGGGGGGCACTAGCGGGAGGGCCTACGAGCAGTACTTC. Protein product: CSARLSGGTSGRAYEQYF.

The genes are TRBV29-1 and TRBJ1-1; possible D gene TRBD1, 6 bases. The CDR3 has 14 residues. Trimming stripped 1 base from V and 4 bases from J, with 13 bases between. Germline assignment: CDR1 SQVTM and CDR2 ANQGSEA. The CDR3 nucleotides are TGCAGCGTTGAAGCGGAGGGGGGCGGCACTGAAGCTTTCTTT. It is translated as CSVEAEGGGTEAFF.

This clonotype was observed a few times. The genes are TRBV11-2 and TRBJ2-5; D tentatively reads TRBD1 or TRBD2 (5 bases each). In germline, CDR1 is SGHAT, CDR2 FQNNGV. V shed 5 bases and J shed 5 bases, with 18 bases lying between them. The CDR3 totals 15 residues. The CDR3 region has the DNA TGTGCCAGCAGCGCCTCCGGGACCCAGATTGAGACCCAGTACTTC. Translating gives CASSASGTQIETQYF.

The chain is built from TRBV12-3 or TRBV12-4 and TRBJ2-3, with D tentatively TRBD1 or TRBD2 (5 bases each). This CDR3 spans 14 amino acids. V lost 3 bases and J 5 bases, leaving 12 bases between the germline ends. CDR3 DNA: TGTGCCAGCAGTTTGGTGGGGGTGAAAGATACGCAGTATTTT. Translating it yields CASSLVGVKDTQYF.

This clonotype was counted between two and nine times. The chain carries TRBV3-1 and TRBJ1-1; D is undetermined. The CDR3 is 13 residues long. Germline V CDR1 and CDR2: LGHDT, YNNKEL (reference sequence). V was clipped by 1 base and J by 4 bases, with 7 bases between them. The CDR3 region is CASSQAGLTEAFF. The CDR3 coding sequence is TGTGCCAGCAGCCAAGCGGGCCTCACTGAAGCTTTCTTT.

Of note for this clonotype: Compared with germline, one end of the junction differs, possibly owing to a read error. This chain uses TRBV11-1 with TRBJ2-7; 8 bases agree with TRBD2. Germline CDR1 is SGHAT and CDR2 is FQDESV (reference sequence). This CDR3 is built from 18 residues. DNA for the CDR3: TGTGCCAGCAGCTACAATAACCGCGGGACTAGTAGCTCCCACGAGCAGTACTTC. Encoded protein: CASSYNNRGTSSSHEQYF.

The V gene is TRBV15, the J gene TRBJ2-5; 7 nucleotides line up with TRBD1. The CDR3 has 14 amino acids. CDR1 is LNHNV and CDR2 is YYDKDF in the germline V gene (reference sequence). V shed 1 base and J 6 bases; nucleotides not matched to a gene: 5. CDR3 in DNA: TGTGCCACCAGCAGAGGACAGGGCGGCCAGACCCAGTACTTC. It encodes CATSRGQGGQTQYF.

This chain joins TRBV6-5 and TRBJ2-7; 11 bases agree with TRBD2. Germline lookup yields CDR1 MNHEY and CDR2 SVGAGI. The CDR3 consists of 16 residues. Losses at the gene ends were 2 bases for V and 2 bases for J; bases not matched to a gene: 5. In DNA form, the CDR3 reads TGTGCCAGCAGTTACACTAGCGGGAGTCTTCCCTACGAGCAGTACTTC. The encoded protein is CASSYTSGSLPYEQYF.

The rearrangement joins TRBV5-1 to TRBJ2-1; D might be TRBD2 (6 bases). The CDR3 contains 20 residues. Germline CDR1 SGHRS, CDR2 YFSETQ. V lost 2 bases and J 4 bases, leaving 28 bases between the germline ends. The CDR3, as DNA: TGCGCCAGCAGCTTATCTTACACCCTCTCCGCGGGATCCAAATACAATGAGCAGTTCTTC. Protein product: CASSLSYTLSAGSKYNEQFF. The whole variable domain, remainder taken from reference TRBV5-1 and TRBJ2-1, is KAGVTQTPRYLIKTRGQQVTLSCSPISGHRSVSWYQQTPGQGLQFLFEYFSETQRNKGNFPGRFSGRQFSNSRSEMNVSTLELGDSALYLCASSLSYTLSAGSKYNEQFFGPGTRLTVL.

This clonotype was observed a few times. The genes are TRBV4-1 and TRBJ1-2; TRBD1 agrees at 9 bases. This CDR3 comprises 15 residues. V gave up 0 bases and J gave up 2 bases; unmatched junction bases: 1. Germline V lookup: CDR1 MGHRA, CDR2 YSYEKL. The CDR3 loop reads CASSQEGTGNYGYTF. In nucleotides, the CDR3 is TGCGCCAGCAGCCAAGAAGGGACAGGGAACTATGGCTACACCTTC.